The clone carrying this T cell receptor beta chain has more than one count but fewer than ten. This entry belongs to a study of blood T cell repertoires in COVID-19. Study as a whole: Acute-phase and convalescent COVID-19 samples originated in the United States, Italy and Spain. PBMCs, B-cell-depleted T cells, or T cells were the source of the cDNA or gDNA that made up the material.

CDR1 is MNHEY, CDR2 SVGAGI, per germline. The trim removed 5 bases at V and 5 bases at J, leaving 5 bases unmatched. The CDR3 is 14 amino acids. Per the original data handling: Scientists estimated how many nucleated cells there were by amplifying reference gene primers. Libraries were prepared by immunoSEQ multiplex PCR; TCRdb keeps only in-frame clonotypes and omits some of them. V and J calls and clone size are those listed in that table; D and trimming were worked out from the DNA. Among some 80,000 clones listed, 87% were seen once. The rearrangement joins TRBV6-5 to TRBJ1-5; TRBD1 aligns across 8 bases. The receptor's source is a woman of 80 years or more with active or convalescent COVID-19. Sequencing input: peripheral blood. The CDR3 loop reads CASSRTGIDQPQHF. For the CDR3, the DNA is TGTGCCAGCAGTAGGACAGGGATAGATCAGCCCCAGCATTTT.